This T cell receptor (beta chain) comes out of a study of post-analysis software for immune sequencing data. Study-wide results and caveats: Compared against controls, patients with multiple sclerosis displayed significantly lower normalized Chao1 diversity. Pronounced co-clustering by F measure was evident among identically batched samples. When patients were compared with controls, about 5 TRBV segments were more frequent, TRBV5-6, TRBV5-1 and TRBV20-1 among them.

The TCR beta cDNA libraries carried unique molecular identifiers. TCRdb called the PCR reads again in MiXCR, with one record for every CDR3 protein. This table holds some 240,000 distinct CDR3 sequences, 35% to 40% found once. In this sample, this clonotype turned up many times. Antigen specificity is unknown. The CDR3 consists of 14 residues. V was pared by 2 bases and J by 4 bases, with 1 base of the junction left unmatched. Germline V gene sequence: CDR1 MNHEY, CDR2 SMNVEV (reference sequence). V is TRBV27 and J is TRBJ2-3, with TRBD1 matching 9 bases. Sequenced: blood. The receptor was derived from a girl aged 10-17 years with multiple sclerosis. CDR3 region: CASSLGTGPDTQYF. In DNA form, the CDR3 reads TGTGCCAGCAGTTTAGGGACAGGGCCAGATACGCAGTATTTT.